The source of this TCR beta chain is a study of T cells after yellow fever vaccination. V dropped 5 bases and J dropped 4 bases, with 15 bases sitting between them. The CDR3 loop spans 15 amino acids. CDR1 and CDR2 from the germline V gene are DFQATT and SNEGSKA (reference sequence). Via MiXCR, TCRdb re-called the 5' RACE reads, giving one row per CDR3 protein. The profile shows 620,000 or so distinct CDR3 sequences, over 9% of them singletons. This clonotype was found a few times. The TCR sequence derives from a young man who received the YFV17D yellow fever vaccine. Sample: PBMCs, taken on the day of the yellow fever booster vaccination. The J gene is TRBJ1-6, the V gene TRBV20-1, with D possibly matching TRBD1 (5 bases). The CDR3 region has the DNA TGCAGTGCTCAGCGGGACGGACGTTATAATTCACCCCTCCACTTT. It encodes CSAQRDGRYNSPLHF.